This T cell receptor beta chain was obtained from a study of blood T cell repertoires in COVID-19. Study summary: Samples taken during acute and convalescent COVID-19 were collected in the United States, Italy and Spain. PBMCs, B-cell-depleted T cells, or T cells were the source of the cDNA or gDNA that made up the material.

The CDR3 contains 15 residues. Germline trimming cut 1 base from V and 2 bases from J; bases unmatched to any gene: 5. Germline-derived CDR1 and CDR2 are SGHTA and FQGNSA. Generated by immunoSEQ multiplex PCR, the TCRdb table keeps only in-frame clones and is missing some. The sample consists of about 280,000 clones, approximately 85% of them appearing once. The rearrangement uses TRBV7-2 and TRBJ2-7; 7 bases agree with TRBD1. Sequenced sample: peripheral blood. This clonotype was sampled from a woman in her 70s with acute or convalescent COVID-19. The CDR3 DNA follows: TGTGCCAGCAGCTTAGAGGGACAGAAGACCTACGAGCAGTACTTC. Its protein is CASSLEGQKTYEQYF.